Each of the 5 T cell receptor beta chains below was sequenced from the same sample in a study of blood T cell repertoires in COVID-19. Clones were read by immunoSEQ multiplex PCR, and TCRdb kept only the in-frame ones, dropping some. The sample yields 300,000 to 400,000 clones, 70% to 90% seen once. Sequencing input: peripheral blood. The source is a human donor in a cohort sampled during active COVID-19.

The chain carries TRBV6-5 and TRBJ2-7; possibly TRBD2 for D (6 bases). Germline V gene lookup returns CDR1 MNHEY and CDR2 SVGAGI. CDR3 length equals 13 residues. With 6 bases removed from V and 3 bases from J, the gap between germline ends came to 12 bases. The CDR3 nucleotides are TGTGCCAGCAGGGACTACAGCGACTACGAGCAGTACTTC. Protein: CASRDYSDYEQYF.

The chain joins TRBV25-1 to TRBJ2-4; D is possibly TRBD1 (5 bases). Germline lookup yields CDR1 MGHDK and CDR2 SYGVNS. The CDR3 is 15 amino acids. V was shortened by 4 bases and J by 0 bases, with 10 bases between the two germline ends. The DNA for the CDR3 is TGTGCCAGCAGTGCCCAGGGTATAGCCAAAAACATTCAGTACTTC. Translating gives CASSAQGIAKNIQYF.

This clone occurred a few times. The chain joins TRBV28 to TRBJ1-6, with D possibly being TRBD1 (6 bases). This CDR3 has 14 residues. Per the germline V gene, CDR1 is MDHEN and CDR2 is SYDVKM. The ends were cut back, 7 bases at V and 7 bases at J, with 14 bases in the middle. CDR3 amino acids: CASTFGTPNSPLHF. CDR3 nucleotides: TGTGCCAGCACTTTCGGGACACCGAATTCACCCCTCCACTTT.

This chain links TRBV10-3 with TRBJ2-3; the match to TRBD2 covers 8 bases. V dropped 2 bases and J dropped 8; count of bases not matched to a gene: 12. Looked up from germline, CDR1 is ENHRY and CDR2 is SYGVKD. The CDR3 is 16 amino acids. The CDR3, as DNA: TGTGCCATCAGTGAGATCCAGCGGGGGCCCCTCGGTACGCAGTATTTT. Translation: CAISEIQRGPLGTQYF.

The chain has TRBV7-2 and TRBJ2-1; the match to TRBD2 covers 8 bases. The CDR3 has 16 amino acids. Germline V gene lookup returns CDR1 SGHTA and CDR2 FQGNSA. V was pared by 0 bases and J by 4 bases, with 5 bases of the junction left unmatched. CDR3 DNA: TGTGCCAGCAGCTTAGCTAGCGGGGTACCGTACAATGAGCAGTTCTTC. Translated: CASSLASGVPYNEQFF.